Each of the 6 T cell receptor beta chains below was sequenced from the same sample in a study of blood T cell repertoires in COVID-19 (dated by TCRdb to about 2020). Receptor amplification or capture employed the immunoSEQ multiplex PCR assay. TCRdb mirrors the immuneACCESS table, restricted to in-frame sequences. Some clones are absent from its copies; in checked studies, under half trace to an unresolved V gene, and the reason for the others is unknown. The sample yields tens of thousands of clones; more than 80% were counted once. 8.3% of the sample belongs to the ten largest clones. Specimen: peripheral blood. These TCRs come from a human donor with active COVID-19. The donor label of this sample is uncertain.

The V gene is TRBV7-9, the J gene TRBJ2-3, with 10 bases identical to TRBD2. This CDR3 spans 15 amino acids. With V trimmed by 4 bases and J by 6 bases, 7 bases remained unmatched. Germline V gene lookup returns CDR1 SEHNR and CDR2 FQNEAQ (reference sequence). CDR3 amino acids: CASSYIGTSDDTQYF. DNA for the CDR3: TGTGCCAGCAGCTATATAGGGACTAGCGACGATACGCAGTATTTT.

V is TRBV7-9 and J is TRBJ2-5; no clear D gene. This CDR3 region has 14 residues. V was clipped by 3 bases and J by 6 bases, with 14 bases between them. CDR1 SEHNR and CDR2 FQNEAQ come from the germline V gene (reference sequence). In nucleotides, the CDR3 is TGTGCCAGCAGCTTGGGTGGTACGAGGAAGACCCAGTACTTC. It is translated as CASSLGGTRKTQYF.

The V and J genes are TRBV30 and TRBJ2-7, with a possible D match to TRBD2 (6 bases). Germline V gene data show CDR1 as GTSNPN and CDR2 as SVGIG (reference sequence). Trimming cost V 0 bases and J 3 bases, with 18 bases left between them. The CDR3 runs 16 residues. The CDR3 nucleotides are TGTGCCTGGAGTGTACCCGGGGATGGGGGAGGCTACGAGCAGTACTTC. It specifies CAWSVPGDGGGYEQYF.

The chain joins TRBV7-3 to TRBJ2-7, with TRBD2 matching over 12 bases. Germline CDR1 reads SGHTA; CDR2 reads FQGTGA. This CDR3 comprises 15 residues. The trim removed 3 bases at V and 1 base at J, leaving 1 base unmatched. The CDR3 DNA follows: TGTGCCAGCAGCTTGCTAGCGGGGGGGTCCTACGAGCAGTACTTC. Translated, it gives CASSLLAGGSYEQYF.

V usage is TRBV15 and J usage is TRBJ1-1; TRBD1 agrees at 11 bases. The J segment lost 4 bases and the V segment lost 5 bases, leaving 3 bases of the junction unmatched. Germline V lookup: CDR1 LNHNV, CDR2 YYDKDF (reference sequence). This CDR3 is 14 amino acids long. The CDR3 sequence: CATSGGTGGTEAFF. The CDR3 DNA is TGTGCCACCAGCGGAGGGACAGGGGGCACTGAAGCTTTCTTT.

The chain has TRBV6-5 and TRBJ1-4, with 9 bases aligning to TRBD1. The CDR3 totals 15 residues. V shed 6 bases and J 8 bases; nucleotides not matched to a gene: 10. In germline, CDR1 is MNHEY, CDR2 SVGAGI. CDR3: CASRHLDRGGEKLFF. DNA of the CDR3: TGTGCCAGCAGGCACCTGGACAGGGGAGGGGAAAAACTGTTTTTT.